Shown below are 2 T cell receptor beta chains from a single sample sequenced in a study of cytomegalovirus exposure and HLA in healthy donors. The PCR contained 60 Vbeta and 13 Jbeta primers. Method: immunoSEQ multiplex PCR; TCRdb's copy keeps in-frame clones and lacks some. The repertoire has about 160,000 clones, about 75% of them found once; the top ten carry under 3%. The material sequenced was PBMCs. The receptors shown here come from a woman aged 45-65 years in good health and CMV-seropositive.

The chain couples TRBV9 to TRBJ1-2; D not resolved. Germline CDR1 SGDLS, CDR2 YYNGEE. V dropped 0 bases and J dropped 6 bases, with 12 bases sitting between them. The CDR3 sequence is 14 residues long. CDR3 sequence: CASSVGGEVHGYTF. The CDR3 coding sequence is TGTGCCAGCAGCGTAGGGGGAGAGGTACATGGCTACACCTTC.

This clone has only a few counts. The chain recombines TRBV2 with TRBJ1-1; D is possibly TRBD1 (6 bases). V dropped 4 bases and J dropped 2 bases, with 11 bases sitting between them. Germline CDR1 is SNHLY and CDR2 is FYNNEI. The CDR3 spans 14 residues. CDR3 amino acids: CASSGDRRNTEAFF. In nucleotides, the CDR3 is TGTGCCAGCAGTGGAGACAGGAGAAACACTGAAGCTTTCTTT.